The 10 T cell receptor beta chains presented below share a single source sample, sequenced in a study of vaccination effects on CD4 cells after COVID-19. Their cognate antigens are unknown. Repertoires were generated with immunoSEQ multiplex PCR, while TCRdb's copy carries only in-frame clones and drops some. The profile shows roughly 57,000 clones, roughly three quarters of them singletons. Antigen-specific CD4+ T cells were expanded (with viral peptide pools) by the ViraFEST assay ahead of sequencing. Culture proceeded for more than nine days, and CD4+ T cells were then isolated. By PCR, the person was confirmed to have had SARS-CoV-2 infection between March and December 2020. The sequencing used CD4+ T cells from PBMCs cultured with HIV peptides, collected before COVID-19 vaccination. The subset: HIV-1 Nef peptide pool negative control/reference culture. These receptors came from a human donor who had a prior SARS-CoV-2 infection.

This chain links TRBV4-1 with TRBJ1-2, with 7 positions matching TRBD1. The germline gives CDR1 MGHRA, CDR2 YSYEKL. This CDR3 contains 13 residues. With V trimmed by 3 bases and J by 2 bases, 0 bases remained unmatched. The CDR3 DNA sequence: TGCGCCAGCAGCCAGACAGGGAACTATGGCTACACCTTC. Encoded protein: CASSQTGNYGYTF.

This chain connects TRBV2 to TRBJ2-7, with D possibly TRBD2 on 5 matching bases. The CDR3 extends over 13 amino acids. Trimming removed 4 bases from V and 6 bases from J, with 13 bases in between. CDR1 and CDR2 (germline): SNHLY, FYNNEI. This CDR3 is CASSGVGDIEQYF. The CDR3 DNA reads TGTGCCAGCAGTGGGGTCGGGGATATCGAGCAGTACTTC.

The chain links TRBV11-3 to TRBJ2-1, with D maybe TRBD1 (6 bases). V lost 3 bases, J lost 1 base, and 13 bases lay in between. CDR1 and CDR2 from the germline V gene are SGHNT and YENEEA. The CDR3 is made up of 16 amino acids. The CDR3 reads CASSLGAKGSYNEQFF. As DNA, the CDR3 is TGTGCCAGCAGCTTGGGGGCTAAAGGTTCCTACAATGAGCAGTTCTTC.

For the CDR3, the DNA is TGTGCCAGCAGTCCCCAACAGGCCCGGGTCGGGGAGCTGTTTTTT. This gives the protein CASSPQQARVGELFF. V usage is TRBV6-6 and J usage is TRBJ2-2; TRBD1 is a possible D gene (5 bases). The CDR3 contains 15 residues. V gave up 5 bases and J gave up 7 bases, with 17 bases separating them. Germline CDR1 reads MNHNY; CDR2 reads SVGAGI (reference sequence).

The chain couples TRBV3-1 (or the pseudogene TRBV3-2) to TRBJ2-1; TRBD1 aligns across 8 bases. From germline, CDR1 is LGHDT and CDR2 YNNKEL (reference sequence). V trimming: 4 bases; J trimming: 0 bases; junction bases outside the gene matches: 2. This CDR3 comprises 15 residues. The CDR3 region has the DNA TGTGCCAGCAGCCCGGGACAGGCCTCCTACAATGAGCAGTTCTTC. Its translation is CASSPGQASYNEQFF.

The chain couples TRBV11-2 to TRBJ2-5; D gene unclear. The CDR3 sequence is 12 residues long. The germline V and J ends were trimmed by 5 bases and 13 bases, with 17 bases remaining between them. Germline V gives CDR1 SGHAT, CDR2 FQNNGV. The CDR3 coding sequence is TGTGCCAGCAGCACTATATTGGGGATTAGGTACTTC. Translated: CASSTILGIRYF.

The J gene is TRBJ2-3, the V gene TRBV24-1, with 8 bases matching TRBD1. CDR3 length: 15 residues. The J segment lost 1 base and the V segment lost 10 bases, leaving 9 bases of the junction unmatched. Germline values: CDR1 KGHDR, CDR2 SFDVKD. The CDR3 protein is CATMHGQGRTDTQYF. CDR3 sequence (DNA): TGTGCCACAATGCACGGACAGGGCCGCACAGATACGCAGTATTTT.

The chain links TRBV6-1 to TRBJ2-7, with D unresolved. V shed 5 bases and J shed 3 bases, with 14 bases lying between them. The CDR3 is 14 residues long. The V gene's germline CDR1 is MNHNS and CDR2 SASEGT. The DNA of the CDR3 is TGTGCCAGCAGTTTTCAGCGAGAAAACTACGAGCAGTACTTC. Translating gives CASSFQRENYEQYF.

V and J are TRBV7-3 and TRBJ2-2; 7 bases fit TRBD2. V was pared by 4 bases and J by 5 bases, with 10 bases of the junction left unmatched. Germline CDR1 is SGHTA and CDR2 is FQGTGA. The CDR3 has 16 residues. CDR3 in DNA: TGTGCCAGCAGCTCCCCCGGCGGGGGAGATACCGGGGAGCTGTTTTTT. Residues: CASSSPGGGDTGELFF.

This clone was counted once. The chain has TRBV11-2 and TRBJ1-2; tentative D call: TRBD1 (5 bases). Germline CDR1 reads SGHAT; CDR2 reads FQNNGV. This CDR3 has 19 residues. Trimming stripped 5 bases from V and 0 bases from J, with 25 bases between. The CDR3 here is CASSTIRGKAPGANYGYTF. The CDR3 DNA reads as TGTGCCAGCAGCACAATAAGGGGTAAAGCCCCCGGGGCTAACTATGGCTACACCTTC.